This T cell receptor (beta chain) was sequenced during a study of blood T cell repertoires in COVID-19 (dated by TCRdb to 2018 to 2020). Regarding the complete study: Collaborator samples came from the United States, Italy and Spain and covered acute and convalescent phases of COVID-19. Samples came from the ongoing ImmuneRACE study (first 160 participants) plus 1,254 subjects from 6 global collaborators. Subjects who had been exposed to COVID-19, were actively infected with it, or had recovered from it provided the deeply sampled blood TCRbeta repertoires that made up the dataset. The prospective study material was composed of cDNA or gDNA derived from T cells, B-cell-depleted T cells, or PBMCs. The sample metadata nearly always contained a de-identified subject ID, COVID-19 status, age in years and sex. Where available, HLA class I and class II types were taken from metadata supplied by the sample provider and were not determined by assay-based typing. The repertoires were made available in a free public database intended to serve as a resource for research on the immune response to SARS-CoV-2. Findings and caveats that apply to the study as a whole: The quantity of clinical and demographic metadata differed by source and by participant and was supplied without curation.

The CDR3, from cysteine to phenylalanine, totals 12 residues. The only DNA kept is the CDR3, 36 bases in frame from the first base. The germline V gene supplies CDR1 SGHNT and CDR2 YENEEA. A distance of 5 bases separates the germline ends of V and J, which lose 5 bases and 4 bases respectively. In the prospective study, participants were 18 to 89 years old, resided in 24 geographic areas of the United States, and were enrolled through a virtual design. Cohort assignment in the prospective study relied on participant-reported clinical history from a screening survey and a study questionnaire. Recovered participants in ImmuneRACE Cohort 3 were defined as having two consecutive negative NP/OP PCR tests, clearance from a healthcare professional, or resolution of symptoms. Each participant in the prospective study had whole blood, serum and a nasopharyngeal or oropharyngeal swab collected by mobile phlebotomists. Participants in the prospective study had the option to provide additional blood draws and questionnaires over a roughly two-month period. Blood samples from the prospective study were shipped frozen or at room temperature prior to DNA extraction.

TCRbeta CDR3 regions were amplified from genomic DNA using the immunoSEQ Assay, a bias-controlled multiplex PCR. The authors' pipeline ran thus. Nucleated cell counts per sample were estimated from amplification of reference gene primers within the assay. To quantify the absolute abundance of each unique TCRbeta CDR3 rearrangement, sequence reads were collapsed and filtered. For each sample, productive Simpson clonality was calculated as the square root of Simpson's diversity index across productive rearrangements. TCRdb provides this immuneACCESS table in a form limited to in-frame rearrangements. Some clones are lacking; in checked studies, under half of them reflect an unresolved V gene, and why the rest are absent is not known. D and trimming come from the DNA, and the V and J calls and clone size come from that table. The sample contains hundreds of thousands of clones, about nine tenths of them found a single time. The biggest ten clones account for roughly a tenth of the sample.

To note about this clone: Its specific antigen is unknown. Qualities for individual bases were not recorded, and no much larger clone is one base off.

This receptor was taken from a woman aged 40 to 50 who had recovered from COVID-19. Specimen: PBMCs or T cells enriched from blood (not recorded which). The chain is made from TRBV11-3 and TRBJ2-2; the D gene identity is not certain. The bases read TGTGCCAGCAGCCCCCTCACCGGGGAGCTGTTTTTT. It is translated as CASSPLTGELFF.